The entry below gives a single TCR beta chain sequence along with its context. The data were taken from a study of T cell changes during pregnancy in multiple sclerosis. The length of the CDR3 is 17 residues. With V trimmed by 0 bases and J by 0 bases, 3 bases remained unmatched. Germline assignment: CDR1 SGHRS and CDR2 YFSETQ. TCRdb's table, derived via immunoSEQ multiplex PCR, lists solely in-frame clones and lacks some. Here the sample spans about 39,000 clones, approximately 94% being singletons. This sequence joins TRBV5-1 and TRBJ2-3; TRBD2 aligns across 11 bases. The receptor was derived from a female donor with multiple sclerosis, enrolled in a pregnancy study. The input for sequencing was CD4+ T cells from peripheral blood mononuclear cells, taken after pregnancy. DNA for the CDR3: TGCGCCAGCAGCTTGGATATAGCGGGGGGGAGCACAGATACGCAGTATTTT. This translates into CASSLDIAGGSTDTQYF.